This T cell receptor (beta chain) was identified during a study of identical twins. Study-level points and caveats: Abundant beta clonotypes from cord blood had fewer insertions, unlike memory repertoires, which showed none. Modeled out-of-frame TCR alpha sharing in monozygotic twins fell below observed levels. Where out-of-frame alpha sequences were twin-shared, they showed excess low generation probability.

It was template switching that added a universal primer site, and there were unique molecular identifiers on the cDNA. TCRdb recomputed calls from the 5' RACE reads with MiXCR, one row per CDR3 protein. The repertoire holds around 250,000 distinct CDR3 sequences, with about an eighth as singletons. Remarks on this clonotype: What it binds is not known.

These data were also reused for a study on yellow fever vaccine responses in identical twins.

The receptor was isolated from a woman between 18 and 29 years old in good health. Sequenced input: memory (CD45RO+) T cells sorted from blood.

CDR3 nucleotides: TGTGCCAGCAGGGTAGGGGGGGCGGGGGAGACCCAGTACTTC. This encodes CASRVGGAGETQYF. The chain joins TRBV12-3 or TRBV12-4 to TRBJ2-5; TRBD2 might be the D (7 bases). With 6 bases removed from V and 5 bases from J, the gap between germline ends came to 16 bases. The CDR3 is 14 amino acids.